The 24 T cell receptor beta chains presented below share a single source sample, sequenced in a study of CD8 T cells in ankylosing spondylitis. In TCRdb, the 5' RACE reads were re-called with MiXCR into one record per CDR3 protein. The sample yields about 360,000 distinct CDR3 sequences, roughly 20% seen once. Source material: blood, either unsorted or a sorted T cell fraction (not recorded which). These receptors came from a male donor with ankylosing spondylitis or in good health (not recorded which).

The chain couples TRBV12-3 or TRBV12-4 to TRBJ2-7; TRBD1 is a possible D gene (5 bases). The V gene lost 2 bases and the J gene lost 4 bases, with 12 bases spanning the gap. The CDR3 totals 14 residues. This CDR3 is CASSLSGHLYEQYF. For the CDR3, the DNA is TGTGCCAGCAGTTTATCCGGACACCTATACGAGCAGTACTTC.

V is TRBV12-3 or TRBV12-4 and J is TRBJ2-5; D possibly uses TRBD1 or TRBD2 (6 bases each). V shed 1 base and J shed 5 bases, with 11 bases lying between them. The CDR3 covers 14 residues. CDR3 nucleotides: TGTGCCAGCAGTTTAGTCAGGAGGGGGGAGACCCAGTACTTC. Its protein product is CASSLVRRGETQYF.

V is TRBV4-1 and J is TRBJ1-2; D is ambiguous. The germline V and J ends were trimmed by 0 bases and 5 bases, with 7 bases remaining between them. The CDR3 has 13 amino acids. CDR1 MGHRA and CDR2 YSYEKL come from the germline V gene. The CDR3 loop reads CASSQDSGYGYTF. DNA of the CDR3: TGCGCCAGCAGCCAAGATAGCGGGTATGGCTACACCTTC.

The V call is TRBV5-5, the J call TRBJ2-2, with D uncertain. CDR3 length: 13 amino acids. Germline CDR1 and CDR2: SGHKS and YYEKEE (reference sequence). The ends were cut back, 0 bases at V and 10 bases at J, with 10 bases in the middle. The CDR3 reads CASSLAGEPELFF. The CDR3 DNA is TGTGCCAGCAGCTTGGCCGGCGAGCCGGAGCTGTTTTTT. The entire variable domain, with the rest obtained from reference TRBV5-5 and TRBJ2-2, is as follows: DAGVTQSPTHLIKTRGQQVTLRCSPISGHKSVSWYQQVLGQGPQFIFQYYEKEERGRGNFPDRFSARQFPNYSSELNVNALLLGDSALYLCASSLAGEPELFFGEGSRLTVL.

The chain carries TRBV12-3 or TRBV12-4 and TRBJ2-3; D not certain. V was cut by 5 bases and J by 0 bases, with 12 bases left in between. The CDR3 runs to 15 residues. The CDR3 protein is CASSPWDSSTDTQYF. The CDR3, as DNA: TGTGCCAGCAGTCCCTGGGATTCTAGCACAGATACGCAGTATTTT.

This clonotype was picked up a small number of times. The V gene is TRBV20-1, the J gene TRBJ2-2, with D unresolved. V was pared by 5 bases and J by 1 base, with 8 bases between. CDR3 length: 13 residues. Per the germline V gene, CDR1 is DFQATT and CDR2 is SNEGSKA (reference sequence). The CDR3 bases are TGCAGTGCTCAGGCGGAGAACACCGGGGAGCTGTTTTTT. Its translation: CSAQAENTGELFF.

V and J are TRBV10-2 and TRBJ2-7; D not resolved. The CDR3 is 13 residues long. Trimming removed 2 bases at V and 3 bases at J, with 8 bases between. CDR1 and CDR2 (germline): WSHSY, SAAADI. The CDR3 nucleotides read TGCGCCAGCAGTGAGATCACCGACTACGAGCAGTACTTC. Translating it yields CASSEITDYEQYF.

This clonotype was recorded a few times. The chain has TRBV5-5 and TRBJ1-3; TRBD1 matches 10 bases. The V and J ends lost 3 bases and 4 bases, in that order; junction bases with no gene match: 4. Germline loops: CDR1 SGHKS, CDR2 YYEKEE (reference sequence). The CDR3 totals 15 residues. The CDR3 DNA is TGTGCCAGCAGCTCCGACAGGGGGCTCGGAAACACCATATATTTT. It translates to CASSSDRGLGNTIYF.

The chain is built from TRBV7-3 and TRBJ2-3; D assignment may be TRBD1 or TRBD2 (6 bases each). This CDR3 contains 14 residues. V shed 1 base and J shed 6 bases, with 11 bases lying between them. Germline V gives CDR1 SGHTA, CDR2 FQGTGA. The CDR3 DNA reads as TGTGCCAGCAGCTTAAAATGGGGGGCGGATACGCAGTATTTT. Its translation is CASSLKWGADTQYF.

This clonotype was observed a handful of times. This sequence joins TRBV12-3 or TRBV12-4 and TRBJ2-1; D ambiguous. V lost 2 bases and J 11 bases, leaving 10 bases between the germline ends. There are 12 residues in the CDR3. The CDR3 loop is CASSLSTGKQFF. The CDR3 bases are TGTGCCAGCAGTTTATCGACCGGAAAGCAGTTCTTC.

There are a few counts of this clonotype. The rearrangement uses TRBV15 and TRBJ2-2, with no clear D. The CDR3 contains 12 residues. With 8 bases removed from V and 4 bases from J, the gap between germline ends came to 8 bases. Germline CDR1 is LNHNV and CDR2 is YYDKDF (reference sequence). Here the CDR3 reads CATAEITGELFF. The CDR3 DNA reads as TGTGCCACCGCGGAGATCACCGGGGAGCTGTTTTTT.

In this sample, this clonotype turned up a few times. V usage is TRBV3-1 and J usage is TRBJ2-2, with D hard to call. Germline V gene sequence: CDR1 LGHDT, CDR2 YNNKEL (reference sequence). The CDR3 consists of 16 residues. The ends were cut back, 0 bases at V and 5 bases at J, with 13 bases in the middle. The CDR3 reads CASSQESVGKTGELFF. The CDR3 bases are TGTGCCAGCAGCCAAGAATCGGTGGGGAAAACCGGGGAGCTGTTTTTT.

The chain uses TRBV11-2 and TRBJ2-1; 10 bases are a match to TRBD1. J was trimmed by 5 bases and V by 2 bases; bases with no gene match: 6. The germline V gene encodes CDR1 SGHAT and CDR2 FQNNGV. The CDR3 sequence is 16 residues long. The CDR3 region is CASSLLGQGSDNEQFF. The DNA of the CDR3 is TGTGCCAGCAGCTTACTGGGACAGGGGTCCGACAATGAGCAGTTCTTC.

The genes are TRBV4-1 and TRBJ2-7, with unresolved D. Germline values: CDR1 MGHRA, CDR2 YSYEKL. The CDR3 sequence is 14 residues long. V lost 1 base to trimming and J lost 3 bases, with 10 bases between them. This chain's CDR3 is CASSQAPGYYEQYF. As DNA, the CDR3 is TGCGCCAGCAGCCAAGCCCCAGGATACTACGAGCAGTACTTC.

A few counts support this clonotype. This chain links TRBV6-1 with TRBJ1-3; weak D call: TRBD1 (5 bases). Per germline, CDR1 MNHNS and CDR2 SASEGT. The CDR3 runs to 13 residues. V was shortened by 8 bases and J by 3 bases, with 11 bases between the two germline ends. The CDR3: CASGAGGGNTIYF. The CDR3, as DNA: TGTGCCAGCGGGGCCGGGGGTGGAAACACCATATATTTT.

The chain joins TRBV14 to TRBJ2-1; D is tentatively TRBD1 or TRBD2 (5 bases each). Trimming pared 3 bases from V and 10 bases from J, leaving 19 bases between. Germline-derived CDR1 and CDR2 are SGHDN and FVKESK. CDR3 length: 15 amino acids. CDR3 in amino acids: CASSQLGPEFREQFF. In nucleotides, the CDR3 is TGTGCCAGCAGCCAGCTGGGACCAGAGTTTCGGGAGCAGTTCTTC. Complete variable domain (other parts from reference TRBV14 and TRBJ2-1): EAGVTQFPSHSVIEKGQTVTLRCDPISGHDNLYWYRRVMGKEIKFLLHFVKESKQDESGMPNNRFLAERTGGTYSTLKVQPAELEDSGVYFCASSQLGPEFREQFFGPGTRLTVL.

The chain links TRBV29-1 to TRBJ2-7; TRBD1 matches at 10 bases. Germline lookup yields CDR1 SQVTM and CDR2 ANQGSEA. This CDR3 is 13 amino acids long. Trimming removed 6 bases from V and 2 bases from J; junction bases left unmatched: 4. The CDR3, as DNA: TGCAGCGTCCCGGGACAGGGGACCTACGAGCAGTACTTC. It specifies CSVPGQGTYEQYF.

The rearrangement joins TRBV12-3 or TRBV12-4 to TRBJ2-5; the match to TRBD2 covers 15 bases. CDR3 length equals 17 residues. Trimming took 6 bases from V and 1 from J; bases not matched to a gene: 6. This CDR3 reads CASSPGLAGGVQETQYF. CDR3 in DNA: TGTGCCAGCAGCCCTGGACTAGCGGGGGGGGTCCAAGAGACCCAGTACTTC.

Comments on this clonotype: A read error may account for a junction end that differs from germline. The chain combines TRBV2 with TRBJ2-1; 13 bases match TRBD2. The germline V gene has CDR1 SNHLY and CDR2 FYNNEI. The length of the CDR3 is 19 residues. CDR3: CARSPTEITSGGGYNEQFF. In DNA, the CDR3 is TGTGCCCGCAGTCCAACGGAGATTACTAGCGGGGGGGGCTACAATGAGCAGTTCTTC. Based on the CDR3 plus reference TRBV2 and TRBJ2-1, the full variable domain is EPEVTQTPSHQVTQMGQEVILRCVPISNHLYFYWYRQILGQKVEFLVSFYNNEISEKSEIFDDQFSVERPDGSNFTLKIRSTKLEDSAMYFCARSPTEITSGGGYNEQFFGPGTRLTVL.

Ten or more counts support this clonotype. This chain connects TRBV6-1 to TRBJ1-1; D is ambiguous. CDR1 MNHNS and CDR2 SASEGT come from the germline V gene. The ends were cut back, 7 bases at V and 4 bases at J, with 22 bases in the middle. This CDR3 contains 16 residues. The CDR3 sequence is CASTYGSYGRSTEAFF. CDR3 DNA: TGTGCCAGCACCTACGGGTCCTACGGTCGGAGCACTGAAGCTTTCTTT.

This clonotype was counted a few times. The rearrangement joins TRBV20-1 to TRBJ2-7; D is perhaps TRBD2 (5 bases). CDR1 and CDR2 (germline): DFQATT, SNEGSKA (reference sequence). Trimming pared 5 bases from V and 2 bases from J, leaving 16 bases between. The CDR3 contains 14 residues. The CDR3 region is CSAGSEVLTYEQYF. The CDR3 DNA is TGCAGTGCTGGGTCGGAGGTCCTTACCTACGAGCAGTACTTC.

The chain carries TRBV11-2 and TRBJ2-3, with a tentative D call TRBD2 (5 bases). The germline V gene has CDR1 SGHAT and CDR2 FQNNGV. V was trimmed by 5 bases and J by 2 bases, leaving 11 bases between them. The CDR3 covers 14 residues. The DNA of the CDR3 is TGTGCCAGCAGCCCTGACTATTACACAGATACGCAGTATTTT. As protein: CASSPDYYTDTQYF.

The rearrangement links TRBV30 to TRBJ2-3, with a tentative D call TRBD2 (6 bases). Trimming left V 1 base short and J 3 bases short, with 17 bases between. The CDR3 is made up of 16 amino acids. Germline CDR1 reads GTSNPN; CDR2 reads SVGIG (reference sequence). The DNA of the CDR3 is TGTGCCTGGAGTGGGGGACTCCCCAAGGGAACAGATACGCAGTATTTT. Its protein is CAWSGGLPKGTDTQYF.

V is TRBV12-3 or TRBV12-4 and J is TRBJ2-5; TRBD1 aligns across 7 bases. Trimming removed 4 bases from V and 2 bases from J; junction bases left unmatched: 7. This CDR3 region has 15 residues. In nucleotides, the CDR3 is TGTGCCAGCAGTTCCCCGACAGGGCCACAAGAGACCCAGTACTTC. Protein: CASSSPTGPQETQYF.